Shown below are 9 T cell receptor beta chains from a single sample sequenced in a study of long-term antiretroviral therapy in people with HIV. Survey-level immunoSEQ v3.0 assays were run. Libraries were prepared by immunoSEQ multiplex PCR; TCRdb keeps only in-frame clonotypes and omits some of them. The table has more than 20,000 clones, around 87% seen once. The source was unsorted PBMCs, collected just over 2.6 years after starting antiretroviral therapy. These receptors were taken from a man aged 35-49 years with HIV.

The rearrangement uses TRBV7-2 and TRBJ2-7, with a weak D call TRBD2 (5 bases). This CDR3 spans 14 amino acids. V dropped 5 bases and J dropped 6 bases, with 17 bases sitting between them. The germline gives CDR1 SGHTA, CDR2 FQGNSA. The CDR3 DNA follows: TGTGCCAGCAGCACCTTAGCGTCCCCGGCCGAGCAGTACTTC. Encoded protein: CASSTLASPAEQYF.

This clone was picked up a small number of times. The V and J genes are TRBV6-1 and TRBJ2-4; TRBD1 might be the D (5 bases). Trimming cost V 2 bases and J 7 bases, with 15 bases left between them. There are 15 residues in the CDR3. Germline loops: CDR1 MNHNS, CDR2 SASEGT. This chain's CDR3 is CASSERSGAGNIQYF. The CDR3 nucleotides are TGTGCCAGCAGTGAACGTTCCGGCGCAGGGAACATTCAGTACTTC.

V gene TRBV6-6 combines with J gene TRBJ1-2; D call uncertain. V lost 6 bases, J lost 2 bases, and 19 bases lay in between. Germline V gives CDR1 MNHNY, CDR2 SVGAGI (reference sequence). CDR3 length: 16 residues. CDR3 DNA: TGTGCCAGCAGCCTCGCCAGGCTACCTGCGAACTATGGCTACACCTTC. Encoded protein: CASSLARLPANYGYTF.

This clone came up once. CDR3 residues: CASSQDRGKSTDTQYF. In DNA form, the CDR3 reads TGCGCCAGCAGTCAAGACAGGGGAAAAAGCACAGATACGCAGTATTTT. The chain carries TRBV23-1 and TRBJ2-3; 8 nucleotides align to TRBD1. TRBV23-1 is filed as an ORF, its function uncertain. V shed 2 bases and J 0 bases; nucleotides not matched to a gene: 4. CDR3 length: 16 residues.

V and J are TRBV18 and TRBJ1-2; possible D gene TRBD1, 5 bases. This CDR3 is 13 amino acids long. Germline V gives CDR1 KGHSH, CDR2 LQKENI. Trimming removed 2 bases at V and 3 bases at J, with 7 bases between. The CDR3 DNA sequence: TGTGCCAGCTCACCAGGGGCGGACTATGGCTACACCTTC. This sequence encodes CASSPGADYGYTF.

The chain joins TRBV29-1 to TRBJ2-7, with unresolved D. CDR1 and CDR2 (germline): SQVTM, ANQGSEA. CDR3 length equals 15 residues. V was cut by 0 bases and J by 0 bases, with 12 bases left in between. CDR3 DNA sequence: TGCAGCGTTGAAGAACCAGGTGATAACTCCTACGAGCAGTACTTC. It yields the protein CSVEEPGDNSYEQYF.

In DNA form, the CDR3 reads TGTGCCAGCAGCGTGGGACAGGGGGTTGATAATTCACCCCTCCACTTT. Amino acids: CASSVGQGVDNSPLHF. V and J are TRBV9 and TRBJ1-6; 11 bases are a match to TRBD1. Losses at the gene ends were 2 bases for V and 5 bases for J; bases not matched to a gene: 3. Germline V lookup: CDR1 SGDLS, CDR2 YYNGEE. This CDR3 region has 16 residues.

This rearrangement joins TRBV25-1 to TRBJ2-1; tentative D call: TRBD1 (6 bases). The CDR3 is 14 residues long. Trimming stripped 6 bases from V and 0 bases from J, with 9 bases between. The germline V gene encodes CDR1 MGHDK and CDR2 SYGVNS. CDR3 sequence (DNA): TGTGCCAGCAGAGGGGACACCTCCTACAATGAGCAGTTCTTC. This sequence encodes CASRGDTSYNEQFF.

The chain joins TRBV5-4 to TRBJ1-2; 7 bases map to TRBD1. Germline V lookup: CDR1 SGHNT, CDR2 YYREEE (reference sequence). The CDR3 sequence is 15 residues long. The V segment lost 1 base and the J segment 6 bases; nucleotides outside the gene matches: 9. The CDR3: CASSLLTGRRDGYTF. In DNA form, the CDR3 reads TGTGCCAGCAGCTTGTTGACAGGGAGGCGAGATGGCTACACCTTC.